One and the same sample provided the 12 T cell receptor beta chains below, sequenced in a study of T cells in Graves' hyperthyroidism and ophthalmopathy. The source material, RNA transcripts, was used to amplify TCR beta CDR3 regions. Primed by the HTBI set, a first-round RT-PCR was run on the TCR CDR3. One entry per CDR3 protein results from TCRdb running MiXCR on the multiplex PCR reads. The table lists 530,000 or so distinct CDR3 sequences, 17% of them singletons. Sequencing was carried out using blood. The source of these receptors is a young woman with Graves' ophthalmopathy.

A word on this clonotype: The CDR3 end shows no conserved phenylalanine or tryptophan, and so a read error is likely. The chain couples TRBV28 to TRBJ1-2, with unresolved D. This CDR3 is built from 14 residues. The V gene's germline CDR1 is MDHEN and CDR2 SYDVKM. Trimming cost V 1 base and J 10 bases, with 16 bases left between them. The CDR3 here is CASSLFRRPYSYTI. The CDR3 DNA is TGTGCCAGCAGTTTATTCCGACGCCCCTATTCCTACACCATC.

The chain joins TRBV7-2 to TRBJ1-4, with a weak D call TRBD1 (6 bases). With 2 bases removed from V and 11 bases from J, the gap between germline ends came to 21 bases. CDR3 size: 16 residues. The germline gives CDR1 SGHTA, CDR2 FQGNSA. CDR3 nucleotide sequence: TGTGCCAGCAGCTTATCGGAAGGGAAAGGGGGAGAGAAACTGTTTTTT. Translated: CASSLSEGKGGEKLFF.

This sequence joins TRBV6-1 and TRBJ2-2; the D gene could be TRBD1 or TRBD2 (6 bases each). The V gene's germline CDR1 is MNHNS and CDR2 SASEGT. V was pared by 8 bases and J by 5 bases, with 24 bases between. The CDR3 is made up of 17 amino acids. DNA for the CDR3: TGTGCCAGCCTCCCTAGAGGTTGGGGGGCGCCGACCGGGGAGCTGTTTTTT. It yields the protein CASLPRGWGAPTGELFF.

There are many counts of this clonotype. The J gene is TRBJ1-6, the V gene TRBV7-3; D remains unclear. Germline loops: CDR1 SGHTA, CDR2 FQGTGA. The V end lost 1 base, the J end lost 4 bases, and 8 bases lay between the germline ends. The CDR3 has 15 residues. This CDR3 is CASSLSGQYNSPLHF. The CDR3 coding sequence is TGTGCCAGCAGCTTAAGTGGCCAGTATAATTCACCCCTCCACTTT.

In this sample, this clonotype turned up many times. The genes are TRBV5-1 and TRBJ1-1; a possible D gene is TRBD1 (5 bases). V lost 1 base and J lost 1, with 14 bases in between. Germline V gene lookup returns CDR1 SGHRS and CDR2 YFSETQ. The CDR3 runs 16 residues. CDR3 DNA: TGCGCCAGCAGCTTGAAGGGTGAGGGGACGAACACTGAAGCTTTCTTT. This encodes CASSLKGEGTNTEAFF.

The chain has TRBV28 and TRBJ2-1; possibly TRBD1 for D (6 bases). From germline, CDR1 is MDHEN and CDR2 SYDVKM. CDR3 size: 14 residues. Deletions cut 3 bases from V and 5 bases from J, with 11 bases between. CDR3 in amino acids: CASSLVGADNEQFF. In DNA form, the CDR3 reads TGTGCCAGCAGTTTGGTGGGGGCGGACAATGAGCAGTTCTTC. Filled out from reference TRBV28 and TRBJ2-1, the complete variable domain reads DVKVTQSSRYLVKRTGEKVFLECVQDMDHENMFWYRQDPGLGLRLIYFSYDVKMKEKGDIPEGYSVSREKKERFSLILESASTNQTSMYLCASSLVGADNEQFFGPGTRLTVL.

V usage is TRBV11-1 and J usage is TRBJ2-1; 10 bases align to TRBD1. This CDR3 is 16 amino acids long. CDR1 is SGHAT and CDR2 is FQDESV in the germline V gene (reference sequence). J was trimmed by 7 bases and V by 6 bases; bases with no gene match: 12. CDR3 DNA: TGTGCCAGCAGTGAACCGGGGGACAGGGGAGGTAATGAGCAGTTCTTC. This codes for CASSEPGDRGGNEQFF.

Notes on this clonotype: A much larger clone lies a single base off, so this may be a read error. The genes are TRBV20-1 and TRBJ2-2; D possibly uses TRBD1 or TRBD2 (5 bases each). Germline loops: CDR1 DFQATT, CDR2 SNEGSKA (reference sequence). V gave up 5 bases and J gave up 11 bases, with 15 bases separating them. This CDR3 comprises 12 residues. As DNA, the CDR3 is TGCAGTGCTGGGGACGGGGTTCAAGAGCTGTTTTTT. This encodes CSAGDGVQELFF.

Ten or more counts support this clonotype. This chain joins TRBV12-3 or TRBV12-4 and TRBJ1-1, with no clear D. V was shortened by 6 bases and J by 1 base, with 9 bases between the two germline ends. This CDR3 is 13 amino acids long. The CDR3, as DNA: TGTGCCAGCAGCCCTTTAGCGAACACTGAAGCTTTCTTT. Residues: CASSPLANTEAFF.

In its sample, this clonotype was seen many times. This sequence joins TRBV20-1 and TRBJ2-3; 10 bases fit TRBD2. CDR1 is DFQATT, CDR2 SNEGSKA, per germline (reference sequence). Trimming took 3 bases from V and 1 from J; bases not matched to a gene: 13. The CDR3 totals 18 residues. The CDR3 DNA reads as TGCAGTGCTAGCTTTTTTGCTAGCGGGGGAGGTGGCACAGATACGCAGTATTTT. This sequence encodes CSASFFASGGGGTDTQYF.

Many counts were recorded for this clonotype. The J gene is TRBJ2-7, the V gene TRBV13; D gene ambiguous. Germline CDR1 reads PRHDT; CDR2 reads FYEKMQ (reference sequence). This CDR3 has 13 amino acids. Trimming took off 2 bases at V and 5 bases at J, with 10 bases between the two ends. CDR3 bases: TGTGCCAGCAGCTTAAGGAGCTGGCACGAGCAGTACTTC. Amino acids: CASSLRSWHEQYF. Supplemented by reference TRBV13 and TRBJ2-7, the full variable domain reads AAGVIQSPRHLIKEKRETATLKCYPIPRHDTVYWYQQGPGQDPQFLISFYEKMQSDKGSIPDRFSAQQFSDYHSELNMSSLELGDSALYFCASSLRSWHEQYFGPGTRLTVT.

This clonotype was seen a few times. The CDR3 here is CASSLLSSGANGYTF. The CDR3 bases are TGTGCCAGCAGTTTATTATCCTCCGGGGCAAATGGCTACACCTTC. This chain joins TRBV28 and TRBJ1-2; D is perhaps TRBD1 (5 bases). Germline lookup yields CDR1 MDHEN and CDR2 SYDVKM. The CDR3 runs to 15 residues. Trimming stripped 1 base from V and 6 bases from J, with 15 bases between.